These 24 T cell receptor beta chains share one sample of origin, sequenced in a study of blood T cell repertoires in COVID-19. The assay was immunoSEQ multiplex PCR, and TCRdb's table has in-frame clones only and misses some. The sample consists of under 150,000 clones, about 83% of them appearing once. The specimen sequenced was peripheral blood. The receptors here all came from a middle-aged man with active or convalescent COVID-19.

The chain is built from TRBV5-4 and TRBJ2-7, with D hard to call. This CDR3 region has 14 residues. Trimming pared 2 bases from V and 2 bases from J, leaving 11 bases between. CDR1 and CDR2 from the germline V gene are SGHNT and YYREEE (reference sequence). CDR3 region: CASSFRSNAYEQYF. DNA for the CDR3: TGTGCCAGCAGCTTTCGCTCTAATGCCTACGAGCAGTACTTC.

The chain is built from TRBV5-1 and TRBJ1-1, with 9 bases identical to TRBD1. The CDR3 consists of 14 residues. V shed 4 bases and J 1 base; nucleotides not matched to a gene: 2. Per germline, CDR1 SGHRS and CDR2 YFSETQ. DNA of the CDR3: TGCGCCAGCAGCGGGACAGGGCCGAACACTGAAGCTTTCTTT. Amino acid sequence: CASSGTGPNTEAFF.

This CDR3 reads CASSPPGGWAGELFF. The CDR3 DNA reads TGTGCCAGCAGTCCTCCGGGAGGTTGGGCCGGGGAGCTGTTTTTT. The V call is TRBV5-6, the J call TRBJ2-2, with TRBD2 matching over 7 bases. The CDR3 is made up of 15 amino acids. The V and J ends lost 5 bases and 6 bases, in that order; junction bases with no gene match: 10. The germline CDR1 and CDR2 sequences are SGHDT and YYEEEE.

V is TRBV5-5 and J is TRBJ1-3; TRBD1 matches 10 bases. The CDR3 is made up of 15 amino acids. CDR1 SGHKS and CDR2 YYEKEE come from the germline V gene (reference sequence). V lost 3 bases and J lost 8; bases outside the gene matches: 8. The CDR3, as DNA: TGTGCCAGCAGCTCCACATGGACAGGGGGAGACACCATATATTTT. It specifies CASSSTWTGGDTIYF.

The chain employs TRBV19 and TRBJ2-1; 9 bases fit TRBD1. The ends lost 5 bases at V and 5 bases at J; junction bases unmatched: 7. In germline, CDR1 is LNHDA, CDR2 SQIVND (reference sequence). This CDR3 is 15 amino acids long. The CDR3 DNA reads TGTGCCAGTAGTGGGGGGGGACAGGGTAACAATGAGCAGTTCTTC. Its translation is CASSGGGQGNNEQFF.

CDR3 DNA: TGTGCCAGCAGTGAAGAAGCGGGGGGGCCGGAGACCCAGTACTTC. Residues: CASSEEAGGPETQYF. The genes are TRBV6-1 and TRBJ2-5, with 10 bases aligning to TRBD2. The CDR3 is 15 amino acids. Germline V CDR1 and CDR2: MNHNS, SASEGT. The J segment lost 5 bases and the V segment lost 1 base, leaving 4 bases of the junction unmatched.

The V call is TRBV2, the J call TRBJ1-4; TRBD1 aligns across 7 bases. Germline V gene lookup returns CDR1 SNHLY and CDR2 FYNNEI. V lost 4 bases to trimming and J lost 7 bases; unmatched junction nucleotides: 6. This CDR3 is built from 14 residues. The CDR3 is CASSGQGRIEKLFF. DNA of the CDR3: TGTGCCAGCAGTGGACAGGGAAGAATTGAAAAACTGTTTTTT.

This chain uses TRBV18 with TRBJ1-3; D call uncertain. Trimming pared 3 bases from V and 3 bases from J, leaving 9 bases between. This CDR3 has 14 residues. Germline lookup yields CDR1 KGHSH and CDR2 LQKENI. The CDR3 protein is CASSPPTSGNTIYF. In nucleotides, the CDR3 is TGTGCCAGCTCACCCCCGACAAGTGGAAACACCATATATTTT.

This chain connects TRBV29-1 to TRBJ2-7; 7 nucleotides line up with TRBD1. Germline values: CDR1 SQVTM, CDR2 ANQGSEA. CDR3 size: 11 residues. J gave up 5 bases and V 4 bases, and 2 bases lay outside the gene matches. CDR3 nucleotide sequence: TGCAGCGTTGGACAGGGCGACGAGCAGTACTTC. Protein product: CSVGQGDEQYF.

The CDR3 coding sequence is TGTGCCAGCAGCAGGGCCAACTATGGCTACACCTTC. Residues: CASSRANYGYTF. The rearrangement joins TRBV6-6 to TRBJ1-2, with D tentatively TRBD1 (5 bases). The V gene's germline CDR1 is MNHNY and CDR2 SVGAGI (reference sequence). The CDR3 extends over 12 amino acids. V shed 6 bases and J shed 2 bases, with 7 bases lying between them.

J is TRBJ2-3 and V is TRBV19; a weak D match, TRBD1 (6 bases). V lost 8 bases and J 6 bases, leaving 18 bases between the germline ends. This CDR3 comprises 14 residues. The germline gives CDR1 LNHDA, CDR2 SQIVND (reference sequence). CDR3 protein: CASSRDTRWDTQYF. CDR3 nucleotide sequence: TGTGCCAGTTCAAGGGACACGCGATGGGATACGCAGTATTTT.

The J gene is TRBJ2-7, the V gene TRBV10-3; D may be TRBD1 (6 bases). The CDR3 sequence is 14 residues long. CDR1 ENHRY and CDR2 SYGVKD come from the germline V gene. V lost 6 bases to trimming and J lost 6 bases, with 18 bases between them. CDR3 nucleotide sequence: TGTGCCATCAGGGTGGGGCAGGGGTTCGGCGAGCAGTACTTC. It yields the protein CAIRVGQGFGEQYF.

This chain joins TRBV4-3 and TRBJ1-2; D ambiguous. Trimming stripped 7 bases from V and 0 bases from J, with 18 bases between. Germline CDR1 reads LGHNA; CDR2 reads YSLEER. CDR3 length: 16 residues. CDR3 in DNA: TGCGCCAGCACCTCTCTAGGCAGCCAAGCTAACTATGGCTACACCTTC. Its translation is CASTSLGSQANYGYTF.

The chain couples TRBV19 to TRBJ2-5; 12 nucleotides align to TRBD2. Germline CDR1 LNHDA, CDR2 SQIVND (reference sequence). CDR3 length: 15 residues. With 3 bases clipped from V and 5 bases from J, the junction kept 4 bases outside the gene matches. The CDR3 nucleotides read TGTGCCAGTAGTATCCTAGCGGGGGGGCGGGAGACCCAGTACTTC. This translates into CASSILAGGRETQYF.

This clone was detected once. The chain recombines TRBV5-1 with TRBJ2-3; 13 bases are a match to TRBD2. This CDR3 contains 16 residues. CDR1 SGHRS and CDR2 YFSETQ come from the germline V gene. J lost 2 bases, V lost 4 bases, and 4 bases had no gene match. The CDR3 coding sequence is TGCGCCAGCAGCACACTAGCGGGGGGGAACACAGATACGCAGTATTTT. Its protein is CASSTLAGGNTDTQYF. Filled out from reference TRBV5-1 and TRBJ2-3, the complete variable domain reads KAGVTQTPRYLIKTRGQQVTLSCSPISGHRSVSWYQQTPGQGLQFLFEYFSETQRNKGNFPGRFSGRQFSNSRSEMNVSTLELGDSALYLCASSTLAGGNTDTQYFGPGTRLTVL.

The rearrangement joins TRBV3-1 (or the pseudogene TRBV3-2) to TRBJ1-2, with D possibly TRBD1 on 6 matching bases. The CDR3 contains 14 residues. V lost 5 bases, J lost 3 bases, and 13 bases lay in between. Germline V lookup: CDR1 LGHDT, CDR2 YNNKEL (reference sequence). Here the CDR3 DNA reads TGTGCCAGCAGCTATACAGGGACCGACTATGGCTACACCTTC. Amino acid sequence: CASSYTGTDYGYTF.

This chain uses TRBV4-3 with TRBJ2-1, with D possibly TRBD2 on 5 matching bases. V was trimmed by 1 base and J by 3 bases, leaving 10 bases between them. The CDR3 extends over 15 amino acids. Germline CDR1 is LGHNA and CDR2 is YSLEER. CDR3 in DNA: TGCGCCAGCAGCCAAGTCCTTGCGGGCTACAATGAGCAGTTCTTC. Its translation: CASSQVLAGYNEQFF.

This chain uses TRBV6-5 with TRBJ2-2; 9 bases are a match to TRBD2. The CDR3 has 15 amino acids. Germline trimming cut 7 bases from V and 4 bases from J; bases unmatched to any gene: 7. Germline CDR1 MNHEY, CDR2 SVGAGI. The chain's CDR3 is CASKAGGLGTGELFF. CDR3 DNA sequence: TGTGCCAGCAAGGCGGGGGGGCTAGGCACCGGGGAGCTGTTTTTT.

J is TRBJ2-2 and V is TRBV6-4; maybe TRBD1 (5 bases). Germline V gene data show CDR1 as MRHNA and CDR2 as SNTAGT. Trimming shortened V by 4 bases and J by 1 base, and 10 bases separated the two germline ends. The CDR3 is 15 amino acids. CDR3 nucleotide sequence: TGTGCCAGCAGTGGGGATACAGGGAACACCGGGGAGCTGTTTTTT. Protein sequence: CASSGDTGNTGELFF.

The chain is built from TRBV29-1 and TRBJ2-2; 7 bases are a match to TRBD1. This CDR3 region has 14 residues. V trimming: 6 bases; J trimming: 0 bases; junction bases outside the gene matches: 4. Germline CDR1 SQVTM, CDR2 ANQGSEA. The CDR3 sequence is CSVVGQTNTGELFF. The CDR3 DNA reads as TGCAGCGTGGTGGGACAGACGAACACCGGGGAGCTGTTTTTT.

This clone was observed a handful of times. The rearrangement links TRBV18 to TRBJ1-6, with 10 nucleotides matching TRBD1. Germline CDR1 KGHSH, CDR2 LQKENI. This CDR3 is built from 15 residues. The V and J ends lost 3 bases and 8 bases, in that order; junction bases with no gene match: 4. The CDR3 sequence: CASSPQGQGDSPLHF. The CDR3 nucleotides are TGTGCCAGCTCACCGCAAGGACAGGGGGATTCACCCCTCCACTTT.

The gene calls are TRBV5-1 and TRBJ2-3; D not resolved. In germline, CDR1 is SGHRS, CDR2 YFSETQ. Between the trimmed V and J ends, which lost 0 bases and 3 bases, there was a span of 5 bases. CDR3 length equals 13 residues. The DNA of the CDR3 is TGCGCCAGCAGCTTGGGCGATACAGATACGCAGTATTTT. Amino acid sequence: CASSLGDTDTQYF.

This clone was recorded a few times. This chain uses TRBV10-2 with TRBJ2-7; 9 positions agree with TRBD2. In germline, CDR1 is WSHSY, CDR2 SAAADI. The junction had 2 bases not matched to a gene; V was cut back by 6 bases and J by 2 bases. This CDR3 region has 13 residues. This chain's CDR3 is CASRTSGTYEQYF. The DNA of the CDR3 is TGCGCCAGCAGGACTAGCGGAACCTACGAGCAGTACTTC.

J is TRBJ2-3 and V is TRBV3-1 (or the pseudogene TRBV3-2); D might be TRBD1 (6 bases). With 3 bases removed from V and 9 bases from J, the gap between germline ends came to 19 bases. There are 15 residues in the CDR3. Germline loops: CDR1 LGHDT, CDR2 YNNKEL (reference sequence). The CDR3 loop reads CASSHPTVGGGTQYF. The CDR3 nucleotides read TGTGCCAGCAGCCACCCCACCGTAGGGGGTGGGACGCAGTATTTT.